The T cell receptor beta chain described here comes from a study of PD-1 blockade in classical Hodgkin lymphoma. Study outcomes and limitations: Patients starting nivolumab under 1 year after ASCT were excluded. Newly diagnosed patients reportedly trailed healthy donors in baseline TCR diversity. What caused the repertoire differences, perhaps disease activity or prior therapy, remains undefined.

Brentuximab vedotin exposure varied, and every patient relapsed after autologous stem cell transplantation. Complete response, partial response or progressive disease constituted the best responses recorded. Unmatched junction bases numbered 10, after V lost 4 bases and J lost 8 bases. The germline CDR1 and CDR2 sequences are SGHAT and FQNNGV. The CDR3 consists of 15 residues. Worth noting for this clone: Its antigen remains unidentified.

Data came from immunoSEQ multiplex PCR; TCRdb stores just in-frame clones and leaves some out. The table has 40,000 to 45,000 clones, roughly three quarters seen once. The source is a human donor with classical Hodgkin lymphoma. The sequencing here drew on peripheral blood mononuclear cells (PBMCs), taken at baseline. This sequence joins TRBV11-2 and TRBJ1-1, with 10 bases aligning to TRBD1. The CDR3 region has the DNA TGTGCCAGCAGCTCCCTGGACAGGGGGGGAAAAGAAGCTTTCTTT. Protein product: CASSSLDRGGKEAFF. Using reference TRBV11-2 and TRBJ1-1 for the parts outside the CDR3, the full variable domain is EAGVAQSPRYKIIEKRQSVAFWCNPISGHATLYWYQQILGQGPKLLIQFQNNGVVDDSQLPKDRFSAERLKGVDSTLKIQPAKLEDSAVYLCASSSLDRGGKEAFFGQGTRLTVV.